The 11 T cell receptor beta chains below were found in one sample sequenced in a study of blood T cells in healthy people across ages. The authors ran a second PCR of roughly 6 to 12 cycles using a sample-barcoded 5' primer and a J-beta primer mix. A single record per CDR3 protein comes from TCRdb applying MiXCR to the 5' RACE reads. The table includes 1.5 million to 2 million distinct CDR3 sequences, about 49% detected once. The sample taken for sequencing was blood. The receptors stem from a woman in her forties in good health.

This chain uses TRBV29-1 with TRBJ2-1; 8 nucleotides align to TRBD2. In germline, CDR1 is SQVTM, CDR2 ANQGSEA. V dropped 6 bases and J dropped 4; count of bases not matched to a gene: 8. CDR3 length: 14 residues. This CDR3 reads CSVRSRGEYNEQFF. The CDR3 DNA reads TGCAGCGTCCGGTCGCGGGGGGAATACAATGAGCAGTTCTTC.

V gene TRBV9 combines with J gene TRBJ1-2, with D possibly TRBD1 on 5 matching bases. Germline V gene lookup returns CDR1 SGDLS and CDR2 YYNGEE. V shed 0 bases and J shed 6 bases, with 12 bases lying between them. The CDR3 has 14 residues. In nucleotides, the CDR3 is TGTGCCAGCAGCGTAGGGGACGGGGAAGATGGCTACACCTTC. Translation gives CASSVGDGEDGYTF.

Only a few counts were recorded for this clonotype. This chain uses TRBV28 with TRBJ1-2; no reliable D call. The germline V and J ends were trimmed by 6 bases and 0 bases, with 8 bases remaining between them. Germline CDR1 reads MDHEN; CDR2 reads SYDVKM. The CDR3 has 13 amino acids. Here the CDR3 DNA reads TGTGCCAGCAGACAGTTAGCTAACTATGGCTACACCTTC. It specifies CASRQLANYGYTF.

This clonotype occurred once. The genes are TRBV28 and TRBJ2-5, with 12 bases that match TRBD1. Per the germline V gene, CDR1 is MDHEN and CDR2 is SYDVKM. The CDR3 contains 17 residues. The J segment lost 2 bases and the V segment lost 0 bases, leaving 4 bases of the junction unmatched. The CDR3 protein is CASSLWGQGAPQETQYF. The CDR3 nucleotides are TGTGCCAGCAGTTTATGGGGACAGGGGGCCCCTCAAGAGACCCAGTACTTC.

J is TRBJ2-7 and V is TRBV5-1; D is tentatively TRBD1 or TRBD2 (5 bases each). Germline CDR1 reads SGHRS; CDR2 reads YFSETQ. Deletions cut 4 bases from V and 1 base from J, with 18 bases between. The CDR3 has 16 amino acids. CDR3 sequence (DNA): TGCGCCAGCAGCCCCAGTTTCGGTGGGGGATCCTACGAGCAGTACTTC. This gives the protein CASSPSFGGGSYEQYF.

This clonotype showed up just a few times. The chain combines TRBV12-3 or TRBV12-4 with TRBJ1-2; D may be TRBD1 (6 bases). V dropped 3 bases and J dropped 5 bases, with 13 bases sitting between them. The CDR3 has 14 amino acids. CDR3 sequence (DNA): TGTGCCAGCAGTTTCGGGGGGCAGGCGTATGGCTACACCTTC. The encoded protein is CASSFGGQAYGYTF.

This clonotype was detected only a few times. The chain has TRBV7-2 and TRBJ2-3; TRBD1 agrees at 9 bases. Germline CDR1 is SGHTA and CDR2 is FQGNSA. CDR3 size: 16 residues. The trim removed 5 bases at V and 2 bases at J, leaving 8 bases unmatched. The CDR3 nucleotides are TGTGCCAGCAGCCCTTGGACAGGGGCCTCCACAGATACGCAGTATTTT. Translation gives CASSPWTGASTDTQYF.

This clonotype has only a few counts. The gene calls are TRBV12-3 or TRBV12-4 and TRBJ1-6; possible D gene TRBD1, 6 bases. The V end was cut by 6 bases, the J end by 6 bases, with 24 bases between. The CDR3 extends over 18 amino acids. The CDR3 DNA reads TGTGCCAGCAGCTTGGGGATTACAGGGAATGGGTTTAATTCACCCCTCCACTTT. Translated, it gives CASSLGITGNGFNSPLHF.

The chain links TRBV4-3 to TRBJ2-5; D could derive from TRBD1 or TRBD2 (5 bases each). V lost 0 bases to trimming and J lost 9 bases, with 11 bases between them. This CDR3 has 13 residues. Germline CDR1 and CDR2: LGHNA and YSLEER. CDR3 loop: CASSQERQRAQYF. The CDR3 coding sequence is TGCGCCAGCAGCCAAGAAAGACAGAGGGCCCAGTACTTC.

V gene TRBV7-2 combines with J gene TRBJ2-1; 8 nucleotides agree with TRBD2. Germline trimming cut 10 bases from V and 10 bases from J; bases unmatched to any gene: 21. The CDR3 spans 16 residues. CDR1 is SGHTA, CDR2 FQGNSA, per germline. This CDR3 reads CATQDNGGGSRGEQFF. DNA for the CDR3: TGTGCCACCCAAGACAATGGCGGGGGGTCCCGGGGGGAGCAGTTCTTC.

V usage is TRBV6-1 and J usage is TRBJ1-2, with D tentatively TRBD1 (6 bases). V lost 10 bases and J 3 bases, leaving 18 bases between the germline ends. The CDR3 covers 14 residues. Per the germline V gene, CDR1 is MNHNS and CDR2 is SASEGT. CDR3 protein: CANGDPGTYYGYTF. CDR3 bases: TGTGCCAACGGGGACCCCGGGACATACTATGGCTACACCTTC.